This is a list of T cell receptor beta chains from one sample in a study of siplizumab effects on memory and regulatory T cells. Sequenced by immunoSEQ multiplex PCR; TCRdb stores in-frame clones only, minus some. The sample consists of about 50,000 clones, 93% of them appearing once. The sequenced sample consisted of CD8+ T cells sorted from blood. The receptors derive from a human donor in good health. Both conserved end residues are part of each CDR3. Fields, in order: J gene, V gene, CDR3 protein.

J gene: TRBJ2-2; V gene: TRBV27; CDR3 protein: CASSFKGGENTGELFF
J gene: TRBJ2-3; V gene: TRBV11-2; CDR3 protein: CASSLGPASGETDTQYF
J gene: TRBJ2-7; V gene: TRBV28; CDR3 protein: CASSPGLASVEQYF
J gene: TRBJ2-3; V gene: TRBV6-1; CDR3 protein: CASSEPFREIWDTQYF
J gene: TRBJ1-2; V gene: TRBV11-2; CDR3 protein: CASSLRQMANYGYTF
J gene: TRBJ1-1; V gene: TRBV27; CDR3 protein: CASSFRGEAFF
J gene: TRBJ1-1; V gene: TRBV7-9; CDR3 protein: CASSLGQGNTEAFF
J gene: TRBJ2-7; V gene: TRBV5-5; CDR3 protein: CASSLSVISSYEQYF
J gene: TRBJ2-1; V gene: TRBV19; CDR3 protein: CASSNARNEQFF
J gene: TRBJ2-7; V gene: TRBV6-1; CDR3 protein: CASSDLGAWYEQYF
J gene: TRBJ2-7; V gene: TRBV7-9; CDR3 protein: CASGYEQYF
J gene: TRBJ2-5; V gene: TRBV6-6; CDR3 protein: CASSYPGVGETQYF
J gene: TRBJ2-7; V gene: TRBV9; CDR3 protein: CASSVGGDLAYEQYF
J gene: TRBJ2-7; V gene: TRBV7-6; CDR3 protein: CASSLGGVGYEQYF
J gene: TRBJ2-7; V gene: TRBV28; CDR3 protein: CASSFPTGGHEQYF
J gene: TRBJ1-1; V gene: TRBV19; CDR3 protein: CASRGVLMNTEAFF
J gene: TRBJ2-7; V gene: TRBV25-1; CDR3 protein: CASSEYLQAAEQYF
J gene: TRBJ2-7; V gene: TRBV11-2; CDR3 protein: CASSLAPQRENDEQYF
J gene: TRBJ2-7; V gene: TRBV5-6; CDR3 protein: CASSLHLGAYEQYF
J gene: TRBJ2-7; V gene: TRBV19; CDR3 protein: CASSIGRGGYEQYF
J gene: TRBJ2-3; V gene: TRBV11-2; CDR3 protein: CASSLFPVGTGSTDTQYF
J gene: TRBJ2-1; V gene: TRBV11-2; CDR3 protein: CASSSLAGPNEQFF
J gene: TRBJ2-1; V gene: TRBV7-7; CDR3 protein: CASSRGQSEYNEQFF
J gene: TRBJ1-3; V gene: TRBV19; CDR3 protein: CASSITGARTGNTIYF
J gene: TRBJ2-1; V gene: TRBV7-3; CDR3 protein: CASSPTSSYNEQFF
J gene: TRBJ2-1; V gene: TRBV18; CDR3 protein: CASSYGTSGIYNEQFF
J gene: TRBJ2-7; V gene: TRBV25-1; CDR3 protein: CASSADGQRYYEQYF
J gene: TRBJ1-3; V gene: TRBV9; CDR3 protein: CASSVAARQSGNTIYF